The clone carrying this T cell receptor beta chain came up many times. Its matching antigen is unknown. The sample is drawn from a study of metastatic and nonmetastatic thyroid tumors. About the research overall: Repertoire data that came from the blood and tumor or nodule tissue of malignant and benign thyroid patients were compared. Whole-study findings and limits: Across blood and tumor, TCR beta diversity in malignant thyroid tumors was reportedly significantly higher than in benign nodules.

From the PCR reads, TCRdb re-called clones with MiXCR. The sample lists 15,000 to 20,000 clones, roughly a fifth seen once, with more than 15% in the top ten. The CDR3 loop spans 15 amino acids. Trimming stripped 0 bases from V and 7 bases from J, with 13 bases between. Per germline, CDR1 SGDLS and CDR2 YYNGEE. Among the patients, none had received any treatment before thyroid surgery. The sequenced sample was tumor tissue. This chain uses TRBV9 with TRBJ1-4; TRBD1 is a possible D gene (5 bases). The TCR was taken from a female donor with papillary thyroid cancer or a benign thyroid nodule (not recorded which). Some clones in this sample may be carry-over from other donors' samples. The DNA of the CDR3 is TGTGCCAGCAGCGTAGCATATAGGGGAGGTGAAAAACTGTTTTTT. Protein sequence: CASSVAYRGGEKLFF.